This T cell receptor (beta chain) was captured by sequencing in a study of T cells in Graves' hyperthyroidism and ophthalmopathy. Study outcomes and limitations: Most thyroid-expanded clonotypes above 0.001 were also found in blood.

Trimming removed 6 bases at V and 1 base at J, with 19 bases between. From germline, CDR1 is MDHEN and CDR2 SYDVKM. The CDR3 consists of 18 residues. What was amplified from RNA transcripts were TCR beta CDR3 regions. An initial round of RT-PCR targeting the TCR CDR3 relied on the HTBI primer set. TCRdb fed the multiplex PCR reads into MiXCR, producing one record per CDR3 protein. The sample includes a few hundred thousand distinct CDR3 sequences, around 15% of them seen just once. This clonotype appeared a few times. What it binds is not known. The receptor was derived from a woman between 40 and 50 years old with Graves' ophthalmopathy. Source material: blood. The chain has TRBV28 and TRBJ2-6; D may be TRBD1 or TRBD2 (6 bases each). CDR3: CASRGSVGGGSGANVLTF. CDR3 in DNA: TGTGCCAGCAGGGGGTCGGTAGGGGGAGGATCTGGGGCCAACGTCCTGACTTTC.